These T cell receptor beta chains were read from a single sample in a study of cytomegalovirus exposure and HLA in healthy donors. Method: immunoSEQ multiplex PCR; TCRdb's copy keeps in-frame clones and lacks some. The data hold 60,000 to 70,000 clones, with less than 80% observed a single time. Sequenced material: PBMCs. The receptors shown here come from a woman between 45 and 60 years old in good health and CMV-seronegative. CDR3s include the opening cysteine and the closing phenylalanine or tryptophan. The order of the fields is V gene, CDR3 protein.

TRBV11-3 | CASSPGTAGNTIYF
TRBV15 | CATKGRAEAFF
TRBV7-2 | CASSLGPQGAYGYTF
TRBV28 | CAITTGGTTNEKLFF
TRBV13 | CASSSLTDTQYF
TRBV7-8 | CASSFDRGDQPQHF
TRBV6-1 | CASSDNPRGETQYF
TRBV4-3 | CASSQDGQGMYQETQYF
TRBV4-2 | CASSQEMDRGLGEQYF
TRBV19 | CASTPGDSLNTEAFF
TRBV5-1 | CASSLGEGYEQYF
TRBV30 | CAWSVLTHNEQFF
TRBV11-2 | CASHGTGRNEQYF
TRBV5-1 | CASSLGDRQLRLQETQYF
TRBV6-5 | CASQERVTSYEQYF
TRBV5-1 | CASSLQGRTISYEQYF
TRBV5-1 | CASSVGQSVAEAFF
TRBV7-9 | CASSLLSGNGYTF
TRBV28 | CASRDRDFPYEQYF
TRBV5-1 | CASSPDRGQAHEQYF
TRBV5-3 | CARTSRTSSYAFF
TRBV5-1 | CASSSLTVDYEQYF
TRBV5-4 | CASSAIQGSEAFF
TRBV9 | CASSVDPGTYEQYF
TRBV21-1 | CASSKTAPNTEAFF
TRBV6-5 | CASSYQGLYDYGYTF
TRBV5-1 | CASRSIGVDEKLFF
TRBV27 | CASSLTRTGQLYGYTF
TRBV7-2 | CASGPLPDTQYF
TRBV6-4 | CASSDGLAGVGEQFF
TRBV5-1 | CASSLIQGAWETQYF
TRBV7-8 | CASTFTDTQYF
TRBV7-2 | CASSSRAGDPYEQYF
TRBV6-6 | CASSYSLLAGGNEQYF
TRBV29-1 | CSVDARSYNEQFF
TRBV9 | CASSVYGQRYQETQYF
TRBV5-1 | CASSTGGTETQYF
TRBV18 | CASSQGQGAMGQPQHF
TRBV19 | CASSTRGTDGYGYTF
TRBV29-1 | CSVRGSPRSSTDTQYF
TRBV19 | CASSGTARNYGYTF
TRBV4-3 | CASSQNLGQNNEQFF
TRBV7-3 | CASSLFPGENTGELFF
TRBV19 | CASTNDISYEQYF
TRBV28 | CASSAVGQNYQPQHF
TRBV7-2 | CASSSTPYEQYF